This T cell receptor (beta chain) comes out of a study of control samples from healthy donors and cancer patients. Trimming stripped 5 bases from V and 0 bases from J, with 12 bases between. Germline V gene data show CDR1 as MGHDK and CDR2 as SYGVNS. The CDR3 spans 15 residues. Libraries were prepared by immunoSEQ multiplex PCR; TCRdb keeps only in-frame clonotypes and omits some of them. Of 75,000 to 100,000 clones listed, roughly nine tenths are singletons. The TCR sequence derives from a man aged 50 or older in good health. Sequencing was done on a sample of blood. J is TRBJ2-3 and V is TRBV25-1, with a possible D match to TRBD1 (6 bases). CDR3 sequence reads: CASSSLDRSTDTQYF. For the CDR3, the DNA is TGTGCCAGCAGTAGCCTGGACAGAAGCACAGATACGCAGTATTTT.